This T cell receptor (beta chain) was recorded in a study of regulatory T cells in long-lasting Graves disease. TCR beta libraries were built with iRepertoire HTBI primers and Arm-PCR of CDR3 regions. TCRdb independently ran MiXCR on the multiplex PCR reads; one entry per CDR3 protein. The sample comprises 440,000 or so distinct CDR3 sequences, about 15% of which are singletons, and over 15% rests with the top ten. Germline V gene sequence: CDR1 MNHEY, CDR2 SMNVEV (reference sequence). The CDR3 is made up of 17 amino acids. V dropped 2 bases and J dropped 3; count of bases not matched to a gene: 10. Time point of the sample: newly diagnosed GD, antithyroid drugs for less than 3 months. There was RNA extracted from PBMCs, and the TCR library was made from it. The same sample was also used in a study of T cells in Graves' hyperthyroidism and ophthalmopathy. From that report: Patients between 18 and 65 years old had hyperthyroidism, newly diagnosed and lasting under 2 months. The model identified upcoming ophthalmopathy a median roughly 6 months ahead of onset.

The clonotype was recovered from a young woman with Graves disease. The material was peripheral blood mononuclear cells (PBMCs), obtained at new diagnosis, from a patient treated with antithyroid drugs. The chain uses TRBV27 and TRBJ2-3; TRBD1 aligns across 8 bases. The CDR3 DNA reads as TGTGCCAGCAGTTTAGTTGATTTCAGGGGGCCGACAGATACGCAGTATTTT. It yields the protein CASSLVDFRGPTDTQYF.